A single TCR beta chain is shown here with its context. What it recognizes is unknown. Germline CDR1 is MNHEY and CDR2 is SVGAGI. This CDR3 spans 14 amino acids. V lost 6 bases to trimming and J lost 0 bases, with 9 bases between them. The data originate from a study of cytomegalovirus exposure and HLA in healthy donors. Broader study findings: Presence/absence analyses took donor sequencing depth as roughly uniform. Most TCR sequences were rare, but some public TCRs occurred in many donors.

The PCR employed 60 Vbeta primers together with 13 Jbeta primers. The data were produced by immunoSEQ multiplex PCR, yet TCRdb's version contains in-frame clones alone and is incomplete. The data hold 110,000 to 150,000 clones, with more than 7.5% observed a single time. The specimen was PBMCs. This receptor was obtained from a man aged 45 to 65 in good health and CMV-seronegative. The chain combines TRBV6-5 with TRBJ1-3; D gene unclear. This chain's CDR3 is CASSRDNSGNTIYF. CDR3 bases: TGTGCCAGCAGCCGAGACAACTCTGGAAACACCATATATTTT.